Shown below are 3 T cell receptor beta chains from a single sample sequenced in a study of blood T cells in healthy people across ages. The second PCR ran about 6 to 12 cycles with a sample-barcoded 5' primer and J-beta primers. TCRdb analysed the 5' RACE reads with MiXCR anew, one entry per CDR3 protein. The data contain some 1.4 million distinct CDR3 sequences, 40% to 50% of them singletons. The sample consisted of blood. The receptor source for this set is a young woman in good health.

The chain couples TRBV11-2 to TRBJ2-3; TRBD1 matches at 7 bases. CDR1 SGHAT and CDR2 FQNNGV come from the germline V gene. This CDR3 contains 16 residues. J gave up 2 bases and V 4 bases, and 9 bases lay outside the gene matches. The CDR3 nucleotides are TGTGCCAGCAGCTCAACCGGGGACAGACCCACAGATACGCAGTATTTT. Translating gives CASSSTGDRPTDTQYF.

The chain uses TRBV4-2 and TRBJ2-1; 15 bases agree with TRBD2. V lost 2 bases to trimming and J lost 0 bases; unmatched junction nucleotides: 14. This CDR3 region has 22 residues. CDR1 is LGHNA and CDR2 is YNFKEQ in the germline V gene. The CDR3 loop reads CASSQNHPGLAGGLSSYNEQFF. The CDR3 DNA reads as TGTGCCAGCAGCCAAAATCACCCGGGACTAGCGGGGGGCCTAAGCTCCTACAATGAGCAGTTCTTC.

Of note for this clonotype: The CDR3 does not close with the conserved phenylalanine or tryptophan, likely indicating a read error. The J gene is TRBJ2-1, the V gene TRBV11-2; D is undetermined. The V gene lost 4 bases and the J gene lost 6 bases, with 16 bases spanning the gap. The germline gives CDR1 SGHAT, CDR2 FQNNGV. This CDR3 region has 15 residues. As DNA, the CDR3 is TGTGCCAGCAGCTCCCTCCCGTCTATTCCCAATGAGCAGTTCTCC. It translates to CASSSLPSIPNEQFS.